A single sample gave rise to the 3 T cell receptor beta chains below, sequenced in a study of T cell repertoires in cytomegalovirus infection. TCRdb re-called the reads through MiXCR, storing one row per CDR3 protein. The data show around 630,000 distinct CDR3 sequences, 20% to 25% seen once. The sample taken for sequencing was CD8+ T cells from PBMCs. The origin of the receptors is a human donor in good health (CMV status not recorded). Some clones in this sample may be carry-over from other donors' samples.

The chain employs TRBV5-1 and TRBJ1-1; 9 bases agree with TRBD1. The J segment lost 4 bases and the V segment lost 4 bases, leaving 11 bases of the junction unmatched. Germline-derived CDR1 and CDR2 are SGHRS and YFSETQ. CDR3 length: 16 residues. The CDR3 DNA sequence: TGCGCCAGCAGCGGGGACAGGGATTCGAAGGGCACTGAAGCTTTCTTT. Residues: CASSGDRDSKGTEAFF.

This clonotype was counted ten times or more. J is TRBJ2-5 and V is TRBV27; D tentatively fits TRBD1 or TRBD2 (5 bases each). This CDR3 has 14 residues. Trimming stripped 7 bases from V and 5 bases from J, with 17 bases between. Germline assignment: CDR1 MNHEY and CDR2 SMNVEV (reference sequence). In DNA, the CDR3 is TGTGCCAGCAAATGGGGGACCCCGGCGGAGACCCAGTACTTC. Its translation is CASKWGTPAETQYF.

This clonotype was recorded a few times. V and J are TRBV19 and TRBJ1-1, with D perhaps TRBD1 (5 bases). Germline-derived CDR1 and CDR2 are LNHDA and SQIVND (reference sequence). The CDR3 contains 14 residues. V lost 9 bases to trimming and J lost 4 bases, with 18 bases between them. CDR3 bases: TGTGCCAGCCTCCCCGGGACCCCGACCACTGAAGCTTTCTTT. Encoded protein: CASLPGTPTTEAFF.